This T cell receptor (beta chain) was retrieved from a study of metastatic and nonmetastatic thyroid tumors. Study results and caveats: Malignant thyroid tumors reportedly exceeded benign nodules significantly in TCR beta diversity, with the difference appearing in blood and tumor.

TCRdb redid the clone calls on the PCR reads using MiXCR. The repertoire holds more than 15,000 clones, with 29% as singletons. Patients had received no treatment of any kind before thyroid surgery. In regard to this clone: Its antigen is not known.

V was pared by 5 bases and J by 9 bases, with 16 bases between. This CDR3 is built from 12 residues. The germline gives CDR1 GTSNPN, CDR2 SVGIG (reference sequence). This receptor was taken from a male donor with papillary thyroid cancer or a benign thyroid nodule (not recorded which). Some clones in this sample may be carry-over from other donors' samples. The chain carries TRBV30 and TRBJ1-1, with D possibly being TRBD1 (6 bases). The sample comprised tumor tissue. The DNA of the CDR3 is TGTGCCTGGGGGGGCCCAGGGGCAAAAGCTTTCTTT. This codes for CAWGGPGAKAFF.